This entry lists 28 T cell receptor beta chains sequenced from one sample in a study of blood T cell repertoires in COVID-19. Measured with immunoSEQ multiplex PCR; TCRdb has only the in-frame clones, and not every one. Of about 110,000 clones listed, 65% to 90% are singletons. Material: peripheral blood. Source of these receptors: a woman aged 80 or older with active or convalescent COVID-19.

The chain carries TRBV5-1 and TRBJ2-3; D possibly corresponds to TRBD1 (6 bases). Trimming removed 0 bases from V and 2 bases from J, with 16 bases in between. The CDR3 consists of 17 residues. Germline CDR1 is SGHRS and CDR2 is YFSETQ. CDR3 protein: CASSLGSTGVVTDTQYF. In DNA, the CDR3 is TGCGCCAGCAGCTTGGGGTCGACAGGAGTAGTCACAGATACGCAGTATTTT. Using reference TRBV5-1 and TRBJ2-3 for the parts outside the CDR3, the full variable domain is KAGVTQTPRYLIKTRGQQVTLSCSPISGHRSVSWYQQTPGQGLQFLFEYFSETQRNKGNFPGRFSGRQFSNSRSEMNVSTLELGDSALYLCASSLGSTGVVTDTQYFGPGTRLTVL.

The rearrangement uses TRBV11-2 and TRBJ2-1; 10 bases match TRBD2. The length of the CDR3 is 15 residues. Germline assignment: CDR1 SGHAT and CDR2 FQNNGV. Germline trimming cut 5 bases from V and 9 bases from J; bases unmatched to any gene: 10. The CDR3 loop is CASSQRAGGPSEQFF. The CDR3 nucleotides are TGTGCCAGCAGCCAGAGAGCGGGAGGGCCTAGTGAGCAGTTCTTC.

This chain connects TRBV6-6 to TRBJ1-1, with D possibly TRBD1 on 5 matching bases. With 5 bases removed from V and 5 bases from J, the gap between germline ends came to 12 bases. Germline values: CDR1 MNHNY, CDR2 SVGAGI (reference sequence). The CDR3 runs 13 residues. In DNA, the CDR3 is TGTGCCAGCAGTAATTACGGGGGGACTGAAGCTTTCTTT. This codes for CASSNYGGTEAFF.

The chain combines TRBV5-1 with TRBJ2-7; 10 positions agree with TRBD2. Germline trimming cut 6 bases from V and 2 bases from J; bases unmatched to any gene: 11. There are 16 residues in the CDR3. The V gene's germline CDR1 is SGHRS and CDR2 YFSETQ. CDR3 loop: CASTASGSREPYEQYF. The CDR3 nucleotides read TGCGCCAGCACGGCTAGCGGGAGCCGCGAGCCCTACGAGCAGTACTTC.

For the CDR3, the DNA is TGTGCCAGCAGCTTGGAGGGGACAGATACGCAGTATTTT. This codes for CASSLEGTDTQYF. The genes are TRBV5-4 and TRBJ2-3; D possibly corresponds to TRBD1 (5 bases). Germline-derived CDR1 and CDR2 are SGHNT and YYREEE (reference sequence). The CDR3 contains 13 residues. V shed 0 bases and J shed 3 bases, with 5 bases lying between them.

V usage is TRBV7-3 and J usage is TRBJ2-7; TRBD2 aligns across 8 bases. The J segment lost 1 base and the V segment lost 0 bases, leaving 11 bases of the junction unmatched. The CDR3 loop spans 18 amino acids. Per the germline V gene, CDR1 is SGHTA and CDR2 is FQGTGA. In nucleotides, the CDR3 is TGTGCCAGCAGCTTAACTACCCCCGGGACTAGTCATTCCTACGAGCAGTACTTC. Encoded protein: CASSLTTPGTSHSYEQYF. The full variable domain, in which reference TRBV7-3 and TRBJ2-7 provide the parts outside the CDR3, is GAGVSQTPSNKVTEKGKYVELRCDPISGHTALYWYRQSLGQGPEFLIYFQGTGAADDSGLPNDRFFAVRPEGSVSTLKIQRTERGDSAVYLCASSLTTPGTSHSYEQYFGPGTRLTVT.

The chain carries TRBV27 and TRBJ1-4, with a weak D call TRBD1 (5 bases). Looked up from germline, CDR1 is MNHEY and CDR2 is SMNVEV (reference sequence). V was cut by 4 bases and J by 7 bases, with 10 bases left in between. The CDR3 sequence is 13 residues long. The DNA for the CDR3 is TGTGCCAGCAGTTCCCAGGGCGGTGAAAAACTGTTTTTT. It codes for CASSSQGGEKLFF.

V and J are TRBV5-1 and TRBJ1-4; D is possibly TRBD1 (5 bases). V dropped 0 bases and J dropped 4 bases, with 7 bases sitting between them. This CDR3 is built from 14 residues. CDR1 and CDR2 (germline): SGHRS, YFSETQ. CDR3 DNA sequence: TGCGCCAGCAGCTTGGGGACAATTAATGAAAAACTGTTTTTT. It translates to CASSLGTINEKLFF.

CDR3 bases: TGTGCTAGCTCTCTTACAGACCACTCTGGAAACACCATATATTTT. It encodes CASSLTDHSGNTIYF. The gene calls are TRBV7-7 and TRBJ1-3; D unclear. The CDR3 contains 15 residues. Per the germline V gene, CDR1 is SSHAT and CDR2 is FNYEAQ (reference sequence).

The chain combines TRBV18 with TRBJ2-1; 11 positions match TRBD2. The V gene end was trimmed by 4 bases and the J gene end by 4 bases; junction bases not matched to a gene: 6. The CDR3 spans 16 residues. Looked up from germline, CDR1 is KGHSH and CDR2 is LQKENI. The CDR3 region is CASSQTGTSGYNEQFF. DNA of the CDR3: TGTGCCAGCTCACAAACCGGGACTAGCGGTTACAATGAGCAGTTCTTC.

This sequence joins TRBV2 and TRBJ2-3, with D tentatively TRBD2 (5 bases). Germline values: CDR1 SNHLY, CDR2 FYNNEI. V was pared by 8 bases and J by 2 bases, with 20 bases between. This CDR3 region has 16 residues. The CDR3 spells CASGHGRGSFTDTQYF. CDR3 bases: TGTGCCAGCGGGCATGGGAGAGGGTCCTTCACAGATACGCAGTATTTT.

This clone was seen just once. V and J are TRBV5-4 and TRBJ1-2; TRBD1 is a possible D gene (5 bases). From germline, CDR1 is SGHNT and CDR2 YYREEE (reference sequence). Trimming cost V 4 bases and J 4 bases, with 17 bases left between them. This CDR3 is 15 amino acids long. CDR3 sequence: CASSLPGNSFYGYTF. DNA of the CDR3: TGTGCCAGCAGCCTTCCAGGGAATTCTTTCTATGGCTACACCTTC.

The chain employs TRBV28 and TRBJ2-1; TRBD2 matches at 12 bases. The CDR3 is 16 amino acids. Germline lookup yields CDR1 MDHEN and CDR2 SYDVKM. Unmatched junction bases numbered 7, after V lost 5 bases and J lost 5 bases. Here the CDR3 DNA reads TGTGCCAGCAGTGGCCCGGGACTAGCGGGTCACAATGAGCAGTTCTTC. Its translation is CASSGPGLAGHNEQFF.

The CDR3 bases are TGTGCCAGTAGAAACAGACAGAATCCGGTAGAGACCCAGTACTTC. This encodes CASRNRQNPVETQYF. The V and J genes are TRBV19 and TRBJ2-5; D might be TRBD1 (5 bases). Looked up from germline, CDR1 is LNHDA and CDR2 is SQIVND (reference sequence). The CDR3 runs 15 residues. Trimming cost V 6 bases and J 4 bases, with 18 bases left between them.

The rearrangement uses TRBV5-6 and TRBJ2-2; D may be TRBD1 (6 bases). Germline lookup yields CDR1 SGHDT and CDR2 YYEEEE. With 1 base removed from V and 4 bases from J, the gap between germline ends came to 11 bases. The CDR3 is 15 amino acids. In DNA form, the CDR3 reads TGTGCCAGCAGCTTGACAGGGAAGTTCACCGGGGAGCTGTTTTTT. This encodes CASSLTGKFTGELFF.

The V gene is TRBV24-1, the J gene TRBJ1-4; D remains ambiguous. The germline V gene has CDR1 KGHDR and CDR2 SFDVKD. Trimming removed 3 bases from V and 10 bases from J, with 5 bases in between. This CDR3 is built from 11 residues. CDR3: CATSDGGKLFF. The CDR3 DNA reads as TGTGCCACCAGTGATGGCGGAAAACTGTTTTTT.

This chain connects TRBV6-1 to TRBJ1-2; TRBD1 is a possible D gene (5 bases). V lost 3 bases and J 4 bases, leaving 21 bases between the germline ends. Germline V gene sequence: CDR1 MNHNS, CDR2 SASEGT. This CDR3 contains 17 residues. As DNA, the CDR3 is TGTGCCAGCAGTGACCTCTCCGGGACTATAAACCGCTATGGCTACACCTTC. Its translation is CASSDLSGTINRYGYTF.

The chain joins TRBV29-1 to TRBJ2-7; TRBD2 aligns across 8 bases. This CDR3 contains 15 residues. J lost 2 bases, V lost 4 bases, and 10 bases had no gene match. Looked up from germline, CDR1 is SQVTM and CDR2 is ANQGSEA. CDR3 bases: TGCAGCGTTGTAAGTAGCGGGGCAAACCCCTACGAGCAGTACTTC. Amino acid sequence: CSVVSSGANPYEQYF.

The J gene is TRBJ1-5, the V gene TRBV6-5; D unclear. From germline, CDR1 is MNHEY and CDR2 SVGAGI. This CDR3 region has 13 residues. V was clipped by 10 bases and J by 0 bases, with 10 bases between them. Here the CDR3 DNA reads TGTGCCACGAGGGTCTATAGCAATCAGCCCCAGCATTTT. It is translated as CATRVYSNQPQHF.

The gene calls are TRBV4-2 and TRBJ1-1; D is perhaps TRBD1 (6 bases). The CDR3 runs 17 residues. CDR1 is LGHNA, CDR2 YNFKEQ, per germline. Trimming took 1 base from V and 10 from J, leaving 25 bases between them. DNA of the CDR3: TGTGCCAGCAGCCAAGCTGGGGGCGGAGATTTACAAAAAAGAGCTTTCTTT. It encodes CASSQAGGGDLQKRAFF.

Notes on this clone: A much larger clone differs by one base, so this may be a read error. The chain couples TRBV30 to TRBJ1-2; tentatively, D is TRBD1 (5 bases). V lost 1 base to trimming and J lost 5 bases, with 8 bases between them. CDR3 length: 12 residues. Germline V gene lookup returns CDR1 GTSNPN and CDR2 SVGIG (reference sequence). CDR3: CAWSAQGYGYTF. In DNA, the CDR3 is TGTGCCTGGAGTGCCCAGGGTTATGGCTACACCTTC.

V is TRBV28 and J is TRBJ1-2; 8 bases are a match to TRBD1. The CDR3 covers 14 residues. The germline V gene encodes CDR1 MDHEN and CDR2 SYDVKM. J gave up 5 bases and V 3 bases, and 5 bases lay outside the gene matches. CDR3 region: CASSLNRGEYGYTF. CDR3 coding DNA: TGTGCCAGCAGTTTGAACAGGGGGGAGTATGGCTACACCTTC.

V and J are TRBV28 and TRBJ2-7; D remains unclear. Trimming took 3 bases from V and 3 from J, leaving 12 bases between them. The CDR3 runs 14 residues. Germline V gene lookup returns CDR1 MDHEN and CDR2 SYDVKM. The CDR3 DNA reads as TGTGCCAGCAGTTTGGGTCTAGGTAACTACGAGCAGTACTTC. The encoded protein is CASSLGLGNYEQYF.

V and J are TRBV28 and TRBJ2-7; D is perhaps TRBD1 (6 bases). The CDR3 contains 14 residues. Germline V gives CDR1 MDHEN, CDR2 SYDVKM. Trimming removed 6 bases at V and 3 bases at J, with 15 bases between. The CDR3 bases are TGTGCCAGCAGGCCCCCAGGGGCAGTCTACGAGCAGTACTTC. This encodes CASRPPGAVYEQYF.

The chain is built from TRBV10-3 and TRBJ2-7; 13 nucleotides agree with TRBD2. The junction had 14 bases not matched to a gene; V was cut back by 3 bases and J by 3 bases. The CDR3 is 19 residues long. From germline, CDR1 is ENHRY and CDR2 SYGVKD. The DNA for the CDR3 is TGTGCCATCAGTGACCTTATCGGGACTAGCGGGACCGAGGGCTACGAGCAGTACTTC. This translates into CAISDLIGTSGTEGYEQYF.

CDR3: CASSVAAAGTDRLATQYF. CDR3 coding DNA: TGTGCCAGCAGCGTAGCCGCAGCGGGTACGGACCGTTTGGCGACCCAGTACTTC. The rearrangement uses TRBV9 and TRBJ2-5; a weak D match, TRBD2 (6 bases). Trimming took off 0 bases at V and 7 bases at J, with 25 bases between the two ends. This CDR3 spans 18 amino acids. Per the germline V gene, CDR1 is SGDLS and CDR2 is YYNGEE.

The genes are TRBV6-6 and TRBJ2-2, with 7 bases fitting TRBD1. Germline V gives CDR1 MNHNY, CDR2 SVGAGI (reference sequence). With V trimmed by 5 bases and J by 2 bases, 8 bases remained unmatched. The length of the CDR3 is 16 residues. This CDR3 reads CASSAPTGDNTGELFF. CDR3 DNA: TGTGCCAGCAGTGCCCCAACAGGGGACAACACCGGGGAGCTGTTTTTT.

The chain combines TRBV5-1 with TRBJ1-1; 9 bases align to TRBD1. Unmatched junction bases numbered 4, after V lost 3 bases and J lost 7 bases. The CDR3 covers 13 residues. Germline values: CDR1 SGHRS, CDR2 YFSETQ. DNA of the CDR3: TGCGCCAGCAGCTCCGGGACAGGGATTGAAGCTTTCTTT. This sequence encodes CASSSGTGIEAFF.